The entry below gives a single TCR beta chain sequence along with its context. This record comes from a study of shared clonotypes between healthy human individuals. This CDR3 has 13 residues. The V end was cut by 4 bases, the J end by 2 bases, with 9 bases between. Germline lookup yields CDR1 MNHNS and CDR2 SASEGT. The data were produced by immunoSEQ multiplex PCR, yet TCRdb's version contains in-frame clones alone and is incomplete. The data contain around 700,000 clones, 55% to 75% of them seen just once; the ten biggest clones take up about 1.7%. This clonotype was sampled from a woman in her twenties or thirties in good health. Sequencing was done on a sample of memory CD4+ T cells sorted from blood. The subset: CD45RA-negative fraction. The chain is built from TRBV6-1 and TRBJ2-7; D call uncertain. This CDR3 reads CASSGWRPYEQYF. The CDR3 nucleotides are TGTGCCAGCAGTGGTTGGCGGCCCTACGAGCAGTACTTC.